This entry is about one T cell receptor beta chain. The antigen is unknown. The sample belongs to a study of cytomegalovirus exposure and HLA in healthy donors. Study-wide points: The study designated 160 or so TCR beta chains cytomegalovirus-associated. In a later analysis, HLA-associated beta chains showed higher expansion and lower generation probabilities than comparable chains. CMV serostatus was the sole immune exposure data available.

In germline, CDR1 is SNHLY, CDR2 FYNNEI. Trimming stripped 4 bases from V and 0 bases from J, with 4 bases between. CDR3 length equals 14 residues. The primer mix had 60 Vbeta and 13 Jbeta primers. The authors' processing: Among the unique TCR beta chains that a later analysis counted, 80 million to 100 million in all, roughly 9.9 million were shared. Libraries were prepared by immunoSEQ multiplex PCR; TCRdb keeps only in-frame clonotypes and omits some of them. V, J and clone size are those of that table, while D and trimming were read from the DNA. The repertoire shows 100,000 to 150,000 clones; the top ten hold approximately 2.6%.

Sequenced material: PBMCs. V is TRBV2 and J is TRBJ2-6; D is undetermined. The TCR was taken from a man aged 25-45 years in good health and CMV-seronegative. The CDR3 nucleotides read TGTGCCAGCAGTGGTAGCTCTGGGGCCAACGTCCTGACTTTC. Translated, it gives CASSGSSGANVLTF. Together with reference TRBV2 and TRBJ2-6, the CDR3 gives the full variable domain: EPEVTQTPSHQVTQMGQEVILRCVPISNHLYFYWYRQILGQKVEFLVSFYNNEISEKSEIFDDQFSVERPDGSNFTLKIRSTKLEDSAMYFCASSGSSGANVLTFGAGSRLTVL.